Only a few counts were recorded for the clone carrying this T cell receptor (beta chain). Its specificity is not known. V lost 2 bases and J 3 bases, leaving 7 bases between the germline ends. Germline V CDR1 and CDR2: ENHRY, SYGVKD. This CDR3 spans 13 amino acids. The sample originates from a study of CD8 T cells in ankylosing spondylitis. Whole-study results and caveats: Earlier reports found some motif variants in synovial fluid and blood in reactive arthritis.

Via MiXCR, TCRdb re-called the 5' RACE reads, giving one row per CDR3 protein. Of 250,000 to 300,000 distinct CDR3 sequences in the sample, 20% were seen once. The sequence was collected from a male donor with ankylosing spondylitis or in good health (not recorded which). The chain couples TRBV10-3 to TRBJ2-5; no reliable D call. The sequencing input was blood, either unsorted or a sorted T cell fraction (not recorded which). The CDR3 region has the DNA TGTGCCATCAGTGAGGGCCAGGAAGAGACCCAGTACTTC. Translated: CAISEGQEETQYF.